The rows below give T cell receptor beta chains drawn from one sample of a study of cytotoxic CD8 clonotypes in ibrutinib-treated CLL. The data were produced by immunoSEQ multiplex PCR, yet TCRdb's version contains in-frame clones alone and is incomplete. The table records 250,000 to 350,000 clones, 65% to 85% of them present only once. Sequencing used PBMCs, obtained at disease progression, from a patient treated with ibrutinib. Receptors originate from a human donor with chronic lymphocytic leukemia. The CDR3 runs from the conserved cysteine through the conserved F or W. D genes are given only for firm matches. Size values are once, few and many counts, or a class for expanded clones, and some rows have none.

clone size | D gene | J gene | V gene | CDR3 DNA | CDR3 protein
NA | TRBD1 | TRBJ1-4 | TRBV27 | TGTGCCAGCAGTTCCGTGGGAAGGGGGCGGGAAAAACTGTTTTTT | CASSSVGRGREKLFF
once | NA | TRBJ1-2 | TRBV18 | TGTGCCAGCTCACCCCGAGGGGTGGATGGCTACACCTTC | CASSPRGVDGYTF
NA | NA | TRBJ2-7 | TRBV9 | TGTGCCAGCAGCGTAGCTAACGGTTGGGCCTACGAGCAGTACTTC | CASSVANGWAYEQYF
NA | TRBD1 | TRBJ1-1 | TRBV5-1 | TGCGCCAGCAGCTTTTCCCCGACAGGGGGATTTACTGAAGCTTTCTTT | CASSFSPTGGFTEAFF
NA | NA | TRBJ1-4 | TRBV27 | TGTGCCAGCAGGGGGGTATTTGCAACTAATGAAAAACTGTTTTTT | CASRGVFATNEKLFF
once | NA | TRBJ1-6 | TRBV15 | TGTGCCACCAGCAGGTCCCCCGGGAGTTCACCCCTCCACTTT | CATSRSPGSSPLHF
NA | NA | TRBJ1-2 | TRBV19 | TGTGCCAGTAGTGAAAGTTTGGTCGGCTACACCTTC | CASSESLVGYTF
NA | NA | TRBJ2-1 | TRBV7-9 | TGTGCCAGCAGCCCGAAAACGACCTACAATGAGCAGTTCTTC | CASSPKTTYNEQFF
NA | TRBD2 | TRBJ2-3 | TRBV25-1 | TGTGCCAGCAGTGAATGGTCGGCGGGAGATCGGACAGATACGCAGTATTTT | CASSEWSAGDRTDTQYF
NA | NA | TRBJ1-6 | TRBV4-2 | TGTGCCAGCAGCCAAGATGGGGGTCGGAATTCACCCCTCCACTTT | CASSQDGGRNSPLHF